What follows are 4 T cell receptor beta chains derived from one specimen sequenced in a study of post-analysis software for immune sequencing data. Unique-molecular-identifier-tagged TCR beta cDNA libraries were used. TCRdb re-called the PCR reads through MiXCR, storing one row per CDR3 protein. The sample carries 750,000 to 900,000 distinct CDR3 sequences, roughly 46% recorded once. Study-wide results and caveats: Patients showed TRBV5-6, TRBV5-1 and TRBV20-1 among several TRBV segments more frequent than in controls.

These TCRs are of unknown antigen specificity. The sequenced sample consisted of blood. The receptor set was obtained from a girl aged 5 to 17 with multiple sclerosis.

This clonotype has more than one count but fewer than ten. The CDR3 region has the DNA TGTGCCAGCAGTTCCCGTGGCGGTGGACGGAATGAGCAGTTCTTC. Its protein is CASSSRGGGRNEQFF. The chain carries TRBV28 and TRBJ2-1; no reliable D call. In germline, CDR1 is MDHEN, CDR2 SYDVKM. The CDR3 extends over 15 amino acids. V dropped 4 bases and J dropped 7 bases, with 17 bases sitting between them. The full variable domain, with the rest looked up from reference TRBV28 and TRBJ2-1, is DVKVTQSSRYLVKRTGEKVFLECVQDMDHENMFWYRQDPGLGLRLIYFSYDVKMKEKGDIPEGYSVSREKKERFSLILESASTNQTSMYLCASSSRGGGRNEQFFGPGTRLTVL.

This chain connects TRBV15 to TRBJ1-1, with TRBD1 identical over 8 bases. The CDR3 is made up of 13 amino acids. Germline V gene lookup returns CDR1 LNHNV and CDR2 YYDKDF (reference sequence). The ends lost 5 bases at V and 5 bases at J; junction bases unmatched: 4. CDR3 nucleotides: TGTGCCACCAGCGTGAGACAGGGGACTGAAGCTTTCTTT. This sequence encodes CATSVRQGTEAFF.

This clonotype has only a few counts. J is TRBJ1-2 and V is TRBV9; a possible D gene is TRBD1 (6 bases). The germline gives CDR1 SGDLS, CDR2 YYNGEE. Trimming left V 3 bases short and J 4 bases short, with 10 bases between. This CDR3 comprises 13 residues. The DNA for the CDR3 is TGTGCCAGCAGCGAACAGGGTACCTATGGCTACACCTTC. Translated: CASSEQGTYGYTF. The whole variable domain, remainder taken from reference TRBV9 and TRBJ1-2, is DSGVTQTPKHLITATGQRVTLRCSPRSGDLSVYWYQQSLDQGLQFLIQYYNGEERAKGNILERFSAQQFPDLHSELNLSSLELGDSALYFCASSEQGTYGYTFGSGTRLTVV.

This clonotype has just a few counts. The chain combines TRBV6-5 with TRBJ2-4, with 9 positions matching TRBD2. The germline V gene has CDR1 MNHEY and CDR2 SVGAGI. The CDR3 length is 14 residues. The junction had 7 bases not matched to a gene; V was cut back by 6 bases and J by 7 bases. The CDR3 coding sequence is TGTGCCAGCAGGCGGGAGGGCCTGGGGAACATTCAGTACTTC. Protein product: CASRREGLGNIQYF.